This TCR beta chain was retrieved from a study of T-cell reconstitution after alpha-beta-depleted transplantation in children. Findings of the study overall: Several hundred expanded graft clones reportedly were the source of alpha-beta T cells about two months after transplant. The high TCRbeta diversity at day 60 in some patients came from surviving recipient T cells and thymic progenitors. After one year, T-cell counts and TCRbeta diversity mostly came from new T cells.

Germline V gene lookup returns CDR1 DFQATT and CDR2 SNEGSKA (reference sequence). The CDR3 loop spans 9 amino acids. Preparation of the TCRbeta library was carried out with unique molecular identifiers. TCRdb recomputed calls from the PCR reads with MiXCR, one row per CDR3 protein. The table includes a few hundred thousand distinct CDR3 sequences, about 9.5% detected once. This clonotype was detected a few times. Its cognate antigen is unknown. Sequencing used PBMCs, obtained before TCRalphabeta/CD19-depleted stem cell transplant. The chain couples TRBV20-1 to TRBJ2-7; D gene uncertain. The clonotype was recovered from a boy under two years old with acute myeloid leukemia, due to receive a stem cell transplant. CDR3 in amino acids: CLVIYEQYF. CDR3 nucleotides: TGCCTAGTTATCTACGAGCAGTACTTC.